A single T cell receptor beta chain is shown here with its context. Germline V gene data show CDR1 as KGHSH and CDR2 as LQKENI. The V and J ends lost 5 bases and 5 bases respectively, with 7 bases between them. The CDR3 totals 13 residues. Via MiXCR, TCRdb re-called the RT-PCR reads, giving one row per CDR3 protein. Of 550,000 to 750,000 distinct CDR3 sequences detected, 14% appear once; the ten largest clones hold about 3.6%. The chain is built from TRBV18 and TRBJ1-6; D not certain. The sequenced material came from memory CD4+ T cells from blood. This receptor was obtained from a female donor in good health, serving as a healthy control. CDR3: CASSIDNNSPLHF. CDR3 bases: TGTGCCAGCTCAATCGATAATAATTCACCCCTCCACTTT.